This T cell receptor (beta chain) came from a study of blood T cell repertoires in COVID-19. Study as a whole: There were acute and convalescent COVID-19 samples, and they came from the United States, Italy and Spain. In each case, the material was cDNA or gDNA derived from T cells, B-cell-depleted T cells, or PBMCs.

V was cut by 5 bases and J by 3 bases, with 23 bases left in between. The CDR3 consists of 17 residues. CDR1 SGHRS and CDR2 YFSETQ come from the germline V gene. How the authors handled the data: Reference gene primer amplification in the assay estimated nucleated cell counts. Data came from immunoSEQ multiplex PCR; TCRdb stores just in-frame clones and leaves some out. D and trimming come from the DNA, and the V and J calls and clone size come from that table. The sample contains approximately 130,000 clones, 88% of which appear only once. Input material: peripheral blood. The rearrangement links TRBV5-1 to TRBJ2-5; D not resolved. This sequence was found in a man in his fifties with acute or convalescent COVID-19. CDR3 residues: CASRYILRRGTKETQYF. The CDR3 nucleotides are TGCGCCAGCAGATACATCCTTCGGCGCGGAACCAAAGAGACCCAGTACTTC.